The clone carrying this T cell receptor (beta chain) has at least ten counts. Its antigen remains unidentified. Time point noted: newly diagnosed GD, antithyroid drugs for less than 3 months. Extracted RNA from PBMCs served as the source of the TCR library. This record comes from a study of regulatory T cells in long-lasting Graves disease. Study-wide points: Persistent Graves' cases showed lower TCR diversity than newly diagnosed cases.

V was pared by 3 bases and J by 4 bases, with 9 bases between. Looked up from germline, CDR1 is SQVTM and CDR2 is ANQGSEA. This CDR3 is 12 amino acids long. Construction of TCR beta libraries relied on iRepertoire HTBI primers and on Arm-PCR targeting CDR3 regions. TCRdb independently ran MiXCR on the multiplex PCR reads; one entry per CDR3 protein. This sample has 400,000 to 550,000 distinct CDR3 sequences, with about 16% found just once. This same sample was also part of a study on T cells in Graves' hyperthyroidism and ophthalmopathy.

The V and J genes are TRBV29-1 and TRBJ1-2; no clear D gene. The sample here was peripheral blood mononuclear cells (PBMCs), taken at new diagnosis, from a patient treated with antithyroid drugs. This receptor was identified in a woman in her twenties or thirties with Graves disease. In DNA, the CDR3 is TGCAGCGTTGAGTTCGGCGGCTATGGCTACACCTTC. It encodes CSVEFGGYGYTF. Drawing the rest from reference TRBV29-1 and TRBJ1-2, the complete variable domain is SAVISQKPSRDICQRGTSLTIQCQVDSQVTMMFWYRQQPGQSLTLIATANQGSEATYESGFVIDKFPISRPNLTFSTLTVSNMSPEDSSIYLCSVEFGGYGYTFGSGTRLTVV.